This T cell receptor beta chain was captured in a study of shared clonotypes between healthy human individuals. Study information: Aged between 18 and 49, the donors were two women and three men. Per donor, three plates held CD4 naive cells, three held CD4 memory, two held CD8 naive and one held CD8 memory.

The study enrolled healthy HIV-negative adults without recent acute infections or vaccinations as donors. Here immunoSEQ multiplex PCR was the method, and the copy in TCRdb shows in-frame clones only, minus some. The sample holds under 650,000 clones, around 96% seen once. General study results and limits: What naive subsets generally showed was a larger estimated richness than memory subsets showed.

In the case of this clone: Its antigen is unknown.

This TCR was recovered from a woman aged 25-40 years in good health. The material sequenced was naive CD4+ T cells sorted from blood. Described subset: CD45RA+ positively selected.

CDR3 residues: CSDSDGNTEAFF. In DNA, the CDR3 is TGCAGCGATTCTGACGGTAACACTGAAGCTTTCTTT. The chain employs TRBV29-1 and TRBJ1-1; D gene uncertain. Trimming removed 7 bases from V and 2 bases from J, with 11 bases in between. CDR1 is SQVTM, CDR2 ANQGSEA, per germline. This CDR3 contains 12 residues.